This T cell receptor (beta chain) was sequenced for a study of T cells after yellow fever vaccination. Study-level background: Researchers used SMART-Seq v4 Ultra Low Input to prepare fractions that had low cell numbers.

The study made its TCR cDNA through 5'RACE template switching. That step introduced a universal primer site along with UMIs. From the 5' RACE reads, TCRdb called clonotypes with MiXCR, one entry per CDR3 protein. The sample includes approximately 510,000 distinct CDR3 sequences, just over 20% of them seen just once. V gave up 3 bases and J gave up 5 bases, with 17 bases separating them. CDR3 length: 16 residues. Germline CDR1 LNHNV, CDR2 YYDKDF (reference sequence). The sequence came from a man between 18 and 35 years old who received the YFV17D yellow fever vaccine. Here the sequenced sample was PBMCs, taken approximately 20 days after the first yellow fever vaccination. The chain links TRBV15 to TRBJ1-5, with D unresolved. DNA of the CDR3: TGTGCCACCAGCAGGAGTAACAGTGGTGTGGATCAGCCCCAGCATTTT. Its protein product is CATSRSNSGVDQPQHF.